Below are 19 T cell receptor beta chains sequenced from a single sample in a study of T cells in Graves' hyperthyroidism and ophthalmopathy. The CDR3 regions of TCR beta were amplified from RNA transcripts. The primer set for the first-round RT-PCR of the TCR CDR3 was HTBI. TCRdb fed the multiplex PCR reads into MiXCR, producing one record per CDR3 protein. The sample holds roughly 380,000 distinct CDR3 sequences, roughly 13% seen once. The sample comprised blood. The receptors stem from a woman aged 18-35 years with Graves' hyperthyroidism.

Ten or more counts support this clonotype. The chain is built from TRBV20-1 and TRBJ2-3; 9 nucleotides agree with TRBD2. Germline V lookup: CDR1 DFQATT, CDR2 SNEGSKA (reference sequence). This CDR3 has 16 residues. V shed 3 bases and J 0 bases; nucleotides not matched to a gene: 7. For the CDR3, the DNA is TGCAGTGCTAGTTTTGATCTAGCGGGGAGCACAGATACGCAGTATTTT. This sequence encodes CSASFDLAGSTDTQYF.

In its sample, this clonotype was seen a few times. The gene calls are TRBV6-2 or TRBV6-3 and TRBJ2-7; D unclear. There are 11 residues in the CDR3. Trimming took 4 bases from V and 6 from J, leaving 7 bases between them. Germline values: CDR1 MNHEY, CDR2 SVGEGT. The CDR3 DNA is TGTGCCAGCAGTTCTGTCCGCGAGCAGTACTTC. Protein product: CASSSVREQYF.

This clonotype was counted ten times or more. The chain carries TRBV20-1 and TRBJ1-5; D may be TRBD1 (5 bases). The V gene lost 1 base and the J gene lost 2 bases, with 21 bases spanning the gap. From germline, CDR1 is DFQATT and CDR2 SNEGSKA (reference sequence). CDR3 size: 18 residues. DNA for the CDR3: TGCAGTGCTAGAGTCGGGAGACGACGGGGGACTCGCAATCAGCCCCAGCATTTT. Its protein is CSARVGRRRGTRNQPQHF.

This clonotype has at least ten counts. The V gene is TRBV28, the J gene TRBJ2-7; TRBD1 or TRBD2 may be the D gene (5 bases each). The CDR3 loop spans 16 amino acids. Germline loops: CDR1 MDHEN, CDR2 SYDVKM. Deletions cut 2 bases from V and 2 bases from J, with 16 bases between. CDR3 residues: CASSLTGAWVTYEQYF. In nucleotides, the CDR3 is TGTGCCAGCAGTTTAACCGGGGCCTGGGTAACCTACGAGCAGTACTTC.

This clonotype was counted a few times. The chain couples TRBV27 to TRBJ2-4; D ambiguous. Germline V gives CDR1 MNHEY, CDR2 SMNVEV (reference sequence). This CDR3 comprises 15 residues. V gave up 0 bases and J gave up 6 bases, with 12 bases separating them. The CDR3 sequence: CASSLSPATGNIQYF. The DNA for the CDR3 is TGTGCCAGCAGTTTATCGCCGGCAACGGGAAACATTCAGTACTTC.

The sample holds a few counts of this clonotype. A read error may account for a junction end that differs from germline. CDR3 nucleotide sequence: TGTGTCAGCAGCCAAGTGAGGGGGGCAAATGAGCAGTTCTTC. Translating gives CVSSQVRGANEQFF. The chain uses TRBV3-1 and TRBJ2-1; D possibly uses TRBD1 or TRBD2 (6 bases each). The CDR3 spans 14 residues. Per the germline V gene, CDR1 is LGHDT and CDR2 is YNNKEL (reference sequence).

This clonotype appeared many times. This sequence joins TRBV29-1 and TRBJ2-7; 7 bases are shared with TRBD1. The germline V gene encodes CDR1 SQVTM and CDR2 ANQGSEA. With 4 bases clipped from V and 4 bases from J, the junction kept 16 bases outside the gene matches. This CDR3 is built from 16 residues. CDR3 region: CSVGERRQGGKYEQYF. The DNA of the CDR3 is TGCAGCGTTGGGGAACGGCGACAGGGCGGAAAATACGAGCAGTACTTC.

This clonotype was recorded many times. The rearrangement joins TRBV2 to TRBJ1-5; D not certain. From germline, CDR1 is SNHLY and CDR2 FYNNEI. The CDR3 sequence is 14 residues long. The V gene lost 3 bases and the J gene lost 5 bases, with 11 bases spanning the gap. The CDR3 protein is CASSETSQYQPQHF. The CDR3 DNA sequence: TGTGCCAGCAGTGAGACGTCTCAGTATCAGCCCCAGCATTTT.

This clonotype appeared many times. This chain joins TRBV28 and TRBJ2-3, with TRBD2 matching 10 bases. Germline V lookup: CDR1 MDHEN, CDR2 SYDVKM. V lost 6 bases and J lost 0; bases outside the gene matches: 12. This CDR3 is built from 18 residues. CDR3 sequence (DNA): TGTGCCAGCAGCACCCGCCTATGGACTAGCGGAAGCACAGATACGCAGTATTTT. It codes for CASSTRLWTSGSTDTQYF.

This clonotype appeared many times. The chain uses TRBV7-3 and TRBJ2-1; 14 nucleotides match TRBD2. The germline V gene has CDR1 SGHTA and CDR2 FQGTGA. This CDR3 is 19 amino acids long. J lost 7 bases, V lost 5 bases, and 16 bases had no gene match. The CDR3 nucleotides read TGTGCCAGCAGCCCACAGGGACTAGCGGGAGCCCGCGTGGGGAATGAGCAGTTCTTC. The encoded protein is CASSPQGLAGARVGNEQFF.

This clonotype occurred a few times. CDR3 in DNA: TGTGCCAGCAGTTTCGACGTGAGCAATCAGCCCCAGCATTTT. Translated: CASSFDVSNQPQHF. The rearrangement joins TRBV12-3 or TRBV12-4 to TRBJ1-5; D ambiguous. The CDR3 runs 14 residues. Trimming removed 3 bases from V and 1 base from J, with 7 bases in between.

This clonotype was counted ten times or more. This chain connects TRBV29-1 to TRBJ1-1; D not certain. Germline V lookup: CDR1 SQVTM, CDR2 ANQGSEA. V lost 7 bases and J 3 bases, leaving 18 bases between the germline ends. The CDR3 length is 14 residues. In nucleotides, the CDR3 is TGCAGCGCTGCCCGATTAAGGCCGGACACTGAAGCTTTCTTT. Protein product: CSAARLRPDTEAFF. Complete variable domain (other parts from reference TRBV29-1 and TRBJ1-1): SAVISQKPSRDICQRGTSLTIQCQVDSQVTMMFWYRQQPGQSLTLIATANQGSEATYESGFVIDKFPISRPNLTFSTLTVSNMSPEDSSIYLCSAARLRPDTEAFFGQGTRLTVV.

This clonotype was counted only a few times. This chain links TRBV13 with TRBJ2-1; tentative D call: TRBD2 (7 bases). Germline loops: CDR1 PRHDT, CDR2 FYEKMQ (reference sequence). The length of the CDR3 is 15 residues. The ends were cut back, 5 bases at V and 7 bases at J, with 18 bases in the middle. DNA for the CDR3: TGTGCCAGCAGCCCCCGCGCGGGGGCGGGGAATGAGCAGTTCTTC. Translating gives CASSPRAGAGNEQFF.

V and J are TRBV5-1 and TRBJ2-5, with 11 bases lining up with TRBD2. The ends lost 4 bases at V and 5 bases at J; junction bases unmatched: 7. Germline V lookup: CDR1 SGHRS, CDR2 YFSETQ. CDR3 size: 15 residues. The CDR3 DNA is TGCGCCAGCAGCGAGGGACTAGCGGTATGGGAGACCCAGTACTTC. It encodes CASSEGLAVWETQYF.

The CDR3: CASSQDLSGLSSYNEQFF. The CDR3 DNA follows: TGTGCCAGCAGCCAAGATCTTTCAGGGCTTAGCTCCTACAATGAGCAGTTCTTC. V usage is TRBV14 and J usage is TRBJ2-1, with D perhaps TRBD1 (5 bases). V lost 0 bases to trimming and J lost 0 bases, with 15 bases between them. Germline V gene lookup returns CDR1 SGHDN and CDR2 FVKESK. This CDR3 contains 18 residues.

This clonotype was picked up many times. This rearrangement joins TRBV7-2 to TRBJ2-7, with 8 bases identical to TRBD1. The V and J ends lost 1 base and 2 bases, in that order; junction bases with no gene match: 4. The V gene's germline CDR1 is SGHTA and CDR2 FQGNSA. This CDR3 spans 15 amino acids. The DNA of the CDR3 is TGTGCCAGCAGCTTAGAGGACAGGGTCGCCTACGAGCAGTACTTC. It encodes CASSLEDRVAYEQYF. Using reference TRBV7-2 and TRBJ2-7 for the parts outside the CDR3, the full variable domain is GAGVSQSPSNKVTEKGKDVELRCDPISGHTALYWYRQSLGQGLEFLIYFQGNSAPDKSGLPSDRFSAERTGGSVSTLTIQRTQQEDSAVYLCASSLEDRVAYEQYFGPGTRLTVT.

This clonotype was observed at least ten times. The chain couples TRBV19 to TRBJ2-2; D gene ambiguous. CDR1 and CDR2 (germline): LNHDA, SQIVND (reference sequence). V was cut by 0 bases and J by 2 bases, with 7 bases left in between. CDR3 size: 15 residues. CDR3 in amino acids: CASSIEGSNTGELFF. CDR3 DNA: TGTGCCAGTAGTATAGAGGGCAGTAACACCGGGGAGCTGTTTTTT.

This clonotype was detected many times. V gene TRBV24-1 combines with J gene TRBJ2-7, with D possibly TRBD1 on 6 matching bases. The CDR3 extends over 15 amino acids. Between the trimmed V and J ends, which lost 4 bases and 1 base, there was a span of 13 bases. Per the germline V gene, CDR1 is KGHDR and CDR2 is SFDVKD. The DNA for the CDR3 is TGTGCCACCAGTGACTCGGGACACCTTTCCTACGAGCAGTACTTC. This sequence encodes CATSDSGHLSYEQYF.

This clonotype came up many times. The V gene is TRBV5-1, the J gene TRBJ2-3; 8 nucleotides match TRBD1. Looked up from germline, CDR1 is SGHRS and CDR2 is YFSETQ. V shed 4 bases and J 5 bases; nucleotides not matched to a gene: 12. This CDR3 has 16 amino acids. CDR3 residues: CASSVGTGGFLDTQYF. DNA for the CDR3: TGCGCCAGCAGCGTGGGGACAGGCGGTTTTTTAGATACGCAGTATTTT.